This record concerns one T cell receptor beta chain sequence. Its specificity is not known. This record belongs to a study of cytomegalovirus exposure and HLA in healthy donors. Study outcomes and limitations: Judged likely to be a sequencing artifact was a cluster of highly shared sequence variants. Presence/absence analyses assumed roughly uniform sequencing depth across donors. HLA alleles were associated with 17,000 or so TCR beta sequences in a later analysis at 0.05 false discovery rate.

This PCR relied on a set of 60 Vbeta primers and 13 Jbeta primers. TCRdb keeps only in-frame clones here, not all; method: immunoSEQ multiplex PCR. The sample includes under 130,000 clones, approximately 70% of them seen just once. The sequenced sample consisted of PBMCs. This TCR derives from a man in his thirties or forties in good health and CMV-seropositive.

The CDR3 DNA sequence: TGTGCCAGCAGCGAACAGGGGAATGAAAAACTGTTTTTT. Residues: CASSEQGNEKLFF. The chain joins TRBV5-4 to TRBJ1-4; 7 bases are shared with TRBD1. CDR1 is SGHNT and CDR2 is YYREEE in the germline V gene (reference sequence). The CDR3 is 13 residues long. J was trimmed by 5 bases and V by 4 bases; bases with no gene match: 2.